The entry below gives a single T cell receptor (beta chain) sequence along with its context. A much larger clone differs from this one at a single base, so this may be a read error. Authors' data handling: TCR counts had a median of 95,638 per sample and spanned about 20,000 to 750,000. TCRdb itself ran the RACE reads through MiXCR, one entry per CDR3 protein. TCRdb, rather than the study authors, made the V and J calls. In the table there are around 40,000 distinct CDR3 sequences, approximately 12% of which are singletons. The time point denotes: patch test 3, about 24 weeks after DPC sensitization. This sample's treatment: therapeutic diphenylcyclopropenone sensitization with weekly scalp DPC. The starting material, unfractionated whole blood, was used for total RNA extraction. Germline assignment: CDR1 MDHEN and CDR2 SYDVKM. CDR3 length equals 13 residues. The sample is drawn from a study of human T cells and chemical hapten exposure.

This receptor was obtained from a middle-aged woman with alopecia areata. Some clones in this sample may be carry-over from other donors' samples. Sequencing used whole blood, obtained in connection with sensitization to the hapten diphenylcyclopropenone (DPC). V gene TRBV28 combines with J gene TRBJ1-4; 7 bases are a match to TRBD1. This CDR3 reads CASSTGVKENLFF. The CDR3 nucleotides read TGTGCCAGCAGCACAGGGGTGAAGGAAAATCTGTTTTTT. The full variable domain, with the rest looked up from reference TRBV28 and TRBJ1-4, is DVKVTQSSRYLVKRTGEKVFLECVQDMDHENMFWYRQDPGLGLRLIYFSYDVKMKEKGDIPEGYSVSREKKERFSLILESASTNQTSMYLCASSTGVKENLFFGSGTQLSVL.